Listed here are 5 T cell receptor beta chains from one sample, sequenced in a study of T cell changes during pregnancy in multiple sclerosis. The repertoire was sequenced with immunoSEQ multiplex PCR; TCRdb's copy has only in-frame clones and lacks some. The sample consists of 90,000 to 100,000 clones, 90% to 95% of them appearing once. Specimen: peripheral blood, collected in the third trimester of pregnancy. These receptors were collected from a female donor with multiple sclerosis, enrolled in a pregnancy study.

The rearrangement uses TRBV2 and TRBJ2-7, with a possible D match to TRBD1 (7 bases). The V end lost 7 bases, the J end lost 5 bases, and 27 bases lay between the germline ends. Germline-derived CDR1 and CDR2 are SNHLY and FYNNEI. The CDR3 is made up of 17 amino acids. The CDR3 region is CASTSFWRRGLSNEQYF. CDR3 nucleotides: TGTGCCAGCACCTCATTTTGGAGGAGGGGGCTTAGCAACGAGCAGTACTTC. The full variable domain, with the rest looked up from reference TRBV2 and TRBJ2-7, is EPEVTQTPSHQVTQMGQEVILRCVPISNHLYFYWYRQILGQKVEFLVSFYNNEISEKSEIFDDQFSVERPDGSNFTLKIRSTKLEDSAMYFCASTSFWRRGLSNEQYFGPGTRLTVT.

V and J are TRBV4-1 and TRBJ1-4, with TRBD1 identical over 8 bases. With V trimmed by 4 bases and J by 10 bases, 8 bases remained unmatched. This CDR3 is built from 14 residues. Germline loops: CDR1 MGHRA, CDR2 YSYEKL. CDR3 nucleotides: TGCGCCAGCAGCCTGGACAGGGTTGTTGGAAAACTGTTTTTT. Amino acids: CASSLDRVVGKLFF.

The chain links TRBV6-5 to TRBJ2-2; D possibly corresponds to TRBD1 (6 bases). Germline lookup yields CDR1 MNHEY and CDR2 SVGAGI. Trimming took off 10 bases at V and 4 bases at J, with 13 bases between the two ends. The CDR3 spans 13 residues. The CDR3 region has the DNA TGTGCCACGCACAGGGCCGGCACCGGGGAGCTGTTTTTT. Translated: CATHRAGTGELFF.

This sequence joins TRBV27 and TRBJ1-1; 10 bases fit TRBD1. The CDR3 covers 15 residues. Germline trimming cut 2 bases from V and 5 bases from J; bases unmatched to any gene: 5. Germline-derived CDR1 and CDR2 are MNHEY and SMNVEV (reference sequence). CDR3 amino acids: CASSLRQGAFTEAFF. The CDR3 DNA is TGTGCCAGCAGTTTACGACAGGGGGCTTTTACTGAAGCTTTCTTT.

The chain carries TRBV7-9 and TRBJ2-3; D is unresolved. The CDR3 consists of 14 residues. The germline CDR1 and CDR2 sequences are SEHNR and FQNEAQ (reference sequence). Trimming removed 1 base at V and 2 bases at J, with 7 bases between. The CDR3 sequence: CASSLGRITDTQYF. CDR3 bases: TGTGCCAGCAGCTTAGGGCGGATCACAGATACGCAGTATTTT.